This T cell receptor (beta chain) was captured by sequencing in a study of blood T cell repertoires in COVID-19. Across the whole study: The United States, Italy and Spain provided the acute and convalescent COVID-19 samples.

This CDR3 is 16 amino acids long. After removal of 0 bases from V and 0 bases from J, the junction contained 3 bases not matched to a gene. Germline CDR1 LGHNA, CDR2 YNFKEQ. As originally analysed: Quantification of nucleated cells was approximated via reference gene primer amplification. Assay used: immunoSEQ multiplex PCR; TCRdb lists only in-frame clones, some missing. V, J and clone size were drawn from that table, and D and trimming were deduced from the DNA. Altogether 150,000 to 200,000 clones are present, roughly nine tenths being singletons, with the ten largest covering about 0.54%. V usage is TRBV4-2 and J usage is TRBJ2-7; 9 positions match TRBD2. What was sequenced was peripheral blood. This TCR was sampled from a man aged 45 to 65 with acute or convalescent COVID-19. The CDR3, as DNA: TGTGCCAGCAGCCAAGAACTTAGCGGGGGCTCCTACGAGCAGTACTTC. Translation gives CASSQELSGGSYEQYF.